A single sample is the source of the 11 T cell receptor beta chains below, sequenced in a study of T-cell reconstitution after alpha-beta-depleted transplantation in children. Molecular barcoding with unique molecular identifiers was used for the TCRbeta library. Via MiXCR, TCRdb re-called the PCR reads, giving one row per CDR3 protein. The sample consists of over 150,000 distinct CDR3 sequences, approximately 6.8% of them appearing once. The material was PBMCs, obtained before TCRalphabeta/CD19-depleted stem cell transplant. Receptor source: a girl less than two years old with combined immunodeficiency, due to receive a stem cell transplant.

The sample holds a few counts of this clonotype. CDR3 nucleotides: TGTGCCAGCAGCCAAGGTCTTCGCGGGAGGGGTGGGCAGTTCTTC. Protein product: CASSQGLRGRGGQFF. The rearrangement uses TRBV7-6 and TRBJ2-1; TRBD2 aligns across 9 bases. With 5 bases clipped from V and 12 bases from J, the junction kept 14 bases outside the gene matches. The CDR3 extends over 15 amino acids. Germline-derived CDR1 and CDR2 are SGHVS and FNYEAQ.

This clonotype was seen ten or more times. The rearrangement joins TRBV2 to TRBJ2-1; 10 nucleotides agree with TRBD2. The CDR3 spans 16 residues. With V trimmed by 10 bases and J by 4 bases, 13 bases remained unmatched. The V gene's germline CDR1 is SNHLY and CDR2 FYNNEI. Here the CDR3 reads CAILAYSSGSYNEQFF. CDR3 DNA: TGTGCCATTCTCGCGTACTCTAGCGGGAGTTACAATGAGCAGTTCTTC.

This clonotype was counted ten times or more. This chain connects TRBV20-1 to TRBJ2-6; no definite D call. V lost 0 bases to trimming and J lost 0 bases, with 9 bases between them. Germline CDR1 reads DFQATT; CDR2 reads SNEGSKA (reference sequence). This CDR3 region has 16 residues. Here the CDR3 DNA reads TGCAGTGCTAGAGATGTCGGATACTCTGGGGCCAACGTCCTGACTTTC. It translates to CSARDVGYSGANVLTF.

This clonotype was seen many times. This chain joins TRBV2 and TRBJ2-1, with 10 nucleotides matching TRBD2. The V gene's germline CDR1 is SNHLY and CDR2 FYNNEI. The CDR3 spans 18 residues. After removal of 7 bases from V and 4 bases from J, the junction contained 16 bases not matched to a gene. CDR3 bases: TGTGCCAGCATCCCCCTTAGTTTCCCAGCGGGGGGGTACAATGAGCAGTTCTTC. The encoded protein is CASIPLSFPAGGYNEQFF.

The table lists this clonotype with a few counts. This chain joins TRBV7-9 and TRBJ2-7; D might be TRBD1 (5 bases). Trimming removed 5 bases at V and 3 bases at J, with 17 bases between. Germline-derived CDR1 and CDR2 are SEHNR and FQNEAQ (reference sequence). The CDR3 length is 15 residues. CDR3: CASSQHSTEIYEQYF. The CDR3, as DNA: TGTGCCAGCAGCCAACACTCGACAGAAATCTACGAGCAGTACTTC. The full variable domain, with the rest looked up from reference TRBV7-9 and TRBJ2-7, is DTGVSQNPRHKITKRGQNVTFRCDPISEHNRLYWYRQTLGQGPEFLTYFQNEAQLEKSRLLSDRFSAERPKGSFSTLEIQRTEQGDSAMYLCASSQHSTEIYEQYFGPGTRLTVT.

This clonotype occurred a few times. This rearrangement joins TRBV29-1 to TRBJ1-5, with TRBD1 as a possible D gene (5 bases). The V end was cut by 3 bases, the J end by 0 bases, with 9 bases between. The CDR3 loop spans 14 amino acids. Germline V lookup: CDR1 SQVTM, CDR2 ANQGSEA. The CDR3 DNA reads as TGCAGCGTTGAGGAGGGGAATAGCAATCAGCCCCAGCATTTT. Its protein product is CSVEEGNSNQPQHF.

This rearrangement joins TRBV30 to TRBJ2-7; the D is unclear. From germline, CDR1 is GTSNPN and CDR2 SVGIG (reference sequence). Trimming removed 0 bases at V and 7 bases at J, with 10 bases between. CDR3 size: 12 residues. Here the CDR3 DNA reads TGTGCCTGGAGTGTTGGGTCGGCGGAGCAGTACTTC. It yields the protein CAWSVGSAEQYF.

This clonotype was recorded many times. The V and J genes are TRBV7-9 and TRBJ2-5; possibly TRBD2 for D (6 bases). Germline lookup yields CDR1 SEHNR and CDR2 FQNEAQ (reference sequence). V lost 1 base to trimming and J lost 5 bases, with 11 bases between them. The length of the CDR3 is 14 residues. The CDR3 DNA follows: TGTGCCAGCAGCTTAGGGGACTTTGAGGAGACCCAGTACTTC. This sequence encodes CASSLGDFEETQYF.

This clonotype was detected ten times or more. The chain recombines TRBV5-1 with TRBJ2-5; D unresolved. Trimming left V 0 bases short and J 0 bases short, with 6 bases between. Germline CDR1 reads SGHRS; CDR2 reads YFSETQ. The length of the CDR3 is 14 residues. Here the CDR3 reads CASSLGSDQETQYF. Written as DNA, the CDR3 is TGCGCCAGCAGCTTGGGATCAGACCAAGAGACCCAGTACTTC.

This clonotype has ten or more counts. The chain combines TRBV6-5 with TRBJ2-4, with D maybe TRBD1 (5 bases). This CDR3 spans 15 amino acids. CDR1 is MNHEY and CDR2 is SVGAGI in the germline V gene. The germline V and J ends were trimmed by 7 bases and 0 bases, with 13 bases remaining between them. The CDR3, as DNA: TGTGCCAGCACCAAGGGGTTGATAGCCAAAAACATTCAGTACTTC. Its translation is CASTKGLIAKNIQYF.

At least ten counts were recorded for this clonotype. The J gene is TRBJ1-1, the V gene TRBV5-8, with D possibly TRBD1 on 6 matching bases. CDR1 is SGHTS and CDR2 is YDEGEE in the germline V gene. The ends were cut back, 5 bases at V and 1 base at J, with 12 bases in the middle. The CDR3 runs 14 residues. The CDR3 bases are TGTGCCAGCAGTTTGACAGGAACGAACACTGAAGCTTTCTTT. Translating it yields CASSLTGTNTEAFF.